Presented here are 26 T cell receptor beta chains from one specimen sequenced in a study of blood T cell repertoires in COVID-19 (dated by TCRdb to 2018 to 2020). The library was made by the immunoSEQ multiplex PCR assay. TCRdb carries this immuneACCESS record with in-frame sequences only. Its versions omit some clonotypes, under half of them owing to an unresolved V gene in the studies checked, with the rest unexplained. Recorded for this sample are around 250,000 clones; 85% of them occurred a single time. The top ten clonotypes cover 5% to 6.5% of the sample. The sample taken for sequencing was peripheral blood. Every receptor here comes from a man in his fifties or sixties with active or convalescent COVID-19.

The chain is built from TRBV4-3 and TRBJ2-1; the D gene is possibly TRBD1 (5 bases). V gave up 5 bases and J gave up 7 bases, with 12 bases separating them. Per germline, CDR1 LGHNA and CDR2 YSLEER. The CDR3 is 13 residues long. The chain's CDR3 is CASSVGVPNEQFF. Here the CDR3 DNA reads TGCGCCAGCAGCGTAGGGGTCCCAAATGAGCAGTTCTTC.

J is TRBJ1-6 and V is TRBV7-2; perhaps TRBD1 as D (6 bases). Germline V gives CDR1 SGHTA, CDR2 FQGNSA. Trimming removed 6 bases at V and 5 bases at J, with 14 bases between. This CDR3 comprises 15 residues. The CDR3, as DNA: TGTGCCAGCAGGCAGGGGAATTTCAATAATTCACCCCTCCACTTT. Translation: CASRQGNFNNSPLHF.

The DNA for the CDR3 is TGTGCCAGCAGCGACCAGGGGTTCTATAATTCACCCCTCCACTTT. As protein: CASSDQGFYNSPLHF. This sequence joins TRBV9 and TRBJ1-6; D perhaps matches TRBD1 (6 bases). V lost 3 bases, J lost 3 bases, and 10 bases lay in between. The V gene's germline CDR1 is SGDLS and CDR2 YYNGEE. The CDR3 is 15 residues long.

The chain uses TRBV6-5 and TRBJ1-2, with D possibly matching TRBD1 (6 bases). CDR1 and CDR2 (germline): MNHEY, SVGAGI. V lost 11 bases and J lost 7, with 14 bases in between. The CDR3 consists of 11 residues. The CDR3 DNA is TGTGCCGCCCAGGGCAGGGGTGGCTACACCTTC. Translating it yields CAAQGRGGYTF.

This clone was recorded once. The chain recombines TRBV5-1 with TRBJ2-3; D is perhaps TRBD2 (5 bases). V was shortened by 0 bases and J by 6 bases, with 5 bases between the two germline ends. Germline V lookup: CDR1 SGHRS, CDR2 YFSETQ. The CDR3 consists of 12 residues. The CDR3 is CASSLGGDTQYF. As DNA, the CDR3 is TGCGCCAGCAGCTTGGGCGGGGATACGCAGTATTTT. Full variable domain (outside the CDR3, taken from reference TRBV5-1 and TRBJ2-3): KAGVTQTPRYLIKTRGQQVTLSCSPISGHRSVSWYQQTPGQGLQFLFEYFSETQRNKGNFPGRFSGRQFSNSRSEMNVSTLELGDSALYLCASSLGGDTQYFGPGTRLTVL.

The chain links TRBV27 to TRBJ1-2, with TRBD1 matching over 7 bases. The CDR3 has 17 residues. Germline values: CDR1 MNHEY, CDR2 SMNVEV (reference sequence). With V trimmed by 2 bases and J by 3 bases, 12 bases remained unmatched. As DNA, the CDR3 is TGTGCCAGCAGTTTAGTGGGCCCAGGGGGTGAGGACTATGGCTACACCTTC. It translates to CASSLVGPGGEDYGYTF.

The J gene is TRBJ2-5, the V gene TRBV7-2; tentative D call: TRBD1 (5 bases). The CDR3 contains 11 residues. From germline, CDR1 is SGHTA and CDR2 FQGNSA. The V end was cut by 5 bases, the J end by 5 bases, with 6 bases between. The CDR3 is CASSPGETQYF. CDR3 sequence (DNA): TGTGCCAGCAGCCCAGGGGAGACCCAGTACTTC.

The V gene is TRBV10-3, the J gene TRBJ1-6; D is possibly TRBD1 (6 bases). The CDR3 has 14 residues. Trimming pared 6 bases from V and 7 bases from J, leaving 13 bases between. Germline V lookup: CDR1 ENHRY, CDR2 SYGVKD. In DNA, the CDR3 is TGTGCCATCAGGCCGGACAGCACGAATTCACCCCTCCACTTT. This encodes CAIRPDSTNSPLHF.

V and J are TRBV4-1 and TRBJ1-5; D unclear. Germline V gene lookup returns CDR1 MGHRA and CDR2 YSYEKL. The ends were cut back, 0 bases at V and 5 bases at J, with 11 bases in the middle. CDR3 length: 15 amino acids. As DNA, the CDR3 is TGCGCCAGCAGCCAAGATTGGAGGGCGGATCAGCCCCAGCATTTT. Amino acid sequence: CASSQDWRADQPQHF.

This clone appeared a single time. The DNA for the CDR3 is TGTGCCAGCGTTGGTGGAGCGGGAGGGCCTTGGTCCTACAATGAGCAGTTCTTC. Translation gives CASVGGAGGPWSYNEQFF. V usage is TRBV11-2 and J usage is TRBJ2-1, with 10 bases that match TRBD2. The germline CDR1 and CDR2 sequences are SGHAT and FQNNGV. With 8 bases clipped from V and 1 base from J, the junction kept 14 bases outside the gene matches. The CDR3 runs 18 residues.

The chain links TRBV27 to TRBJ2-1; the match to TRBD2 covers 10 bases. CDR3 size: 15 residues. Germline CDR1 MNHEY, CDR2 SMNVEV (reference sequence). V lost 6 bases and J lost 1; bases outside the gene matches: 3. CDR3 in DNA: TGTGCCAGCAGCCGGGGACTAGCGTCCTACAATGAGCAGTTCTTC. Amino acid sequence: CASSRGLASYNEQFF.

The chain joins TRBV29-1 to TRBJ2-1; 11 positions agree with TRBD2. The CDR3 loop spans 13 amino acids. V lost 7 bases, J lost 5 bases, and 4 bases stayed unmatched. Germline CDR1 and CDR2: SQVTM and ANQGSEA. CDR3 sequence: CSDFSGRDNEQFF. CDR3 DNA sequence: TGCAGCGATTTTAGCGGGAGGGACAATGAGCAGTTCTTC.

This clone was detected once. The rearrangement uses TRBV12-5 and TRBJ2-2; 7 positions agree with TRBD2. The CDR3 has 15 residues. CDR1 LGHNT and CDR2 FRNRAP come from the germline V gene. The V segment lost 7 bases and the J segment 4 bases; nucleotides outside the gene matches: 9. In DNA, the CDR3 is TGTGCTAGTGACCCAGGCGCGGGAGCCACCGGGGAGCTGTTTTTT. It codes for CASDPGAGATGELFF.

Only one count was recorded for this clone. The chain carries TRBV5-8 and TRBJ1-1; D may be TRBD1 (6 bases). CDR1 is SGHTS and CDR2 is YDEGEE in the germline V gene. The CDR3 is made up of 13 amino acids. With 5 bases removed from V and 1 base from J, the gap between germline ends came to 9 bases. CDR3 sequence: CASRWGRNTEAFF. In DNA, the CDR3 is TGTGCCAGCAGATGGGGGCGGAACACTGAAGCTTTCTTT. The complete variable domain, with remaining parts taken from reference TRBV5-8 and TRBJ1-1, reads EAGVTQSPTHLIKTRGQQATLRCSPISGHTSVYWYQQALGLGLQFLLWYDEGEERNRGNFPPRFSGRQFPNYSSELNVNALELEDSALYLCASRWGRNTEAFFGQGTRLTVV.

This chain connects TRBV6-5 to TRBJ1-1; TRBD1 matches 8 bases. Germline V gene sequence: CDR1 MNHEY, CDR2 SVGAGI. J lost 6 bases, V lost 6 bases, and 6 bases had no gene match. CDR3 length equals 13 residues. This CDR3 is CASRGQGRAEAFF. As DNA, the CDR3 is TGTGCCAGCAGAGGACAGGGTCGGGCTGAAGCTTTCTTT.

The rearrangement uses TRBV2 and TRBJ1-1; 7 positions agree with TRBD1. The CDR3 covers 13 residues. V shed 4 bases, J shed 1 base, and the junction held 0 bases outside the gene matches. Germline-derived CDR1 and CDR2 are SNHLY and FYNNEI. DNA of the CDR3: TGTGCCAGCAGTGCAGGGGGGAACACTGAAGCTTTCTTT. This codes for CASSAGGNTEAFF.

This chain uses TRBV7-2 with TRBJ2-2; 11 bases agree with TRBD2. The CDR3 spans 16 residues. CDR1 is SGHTA, CDR2 FQGNSA, per germline. The V segment lost 1 base and the J segment 8 bases; nucleotides outside the gene matches: 6. The CDR3 sequence: CASSLGLAGPGGELFF. The DNA for the CDR3 is TGTGCCAGCAGCTTAGGACTAGCGGGACCCGGAGGGGAGCTGTTTTTT.

This rearrangement joins TRBV2 to TRBJ2-3; D gene unclear. CDR1 and CDR2 (germline): SNHLY, FYNNEI. The CDR3 length is 16 residues. The V end was cut by 6 bases, the J end by 6 bases, with 22 bases between. The CDR3 is CASSTESNANGDTQYF. CDR3 nucleotides: TGTGCCAGCAGCACAGAGAGTAATGCCAATGGGGATACGCAGTATTTT.

CDR3 coding DNA: TGTGCCTGGAGTGCGGGACCCGGGGGGGAAAAACTGTTTTTT. This encodes CAWSAGPGGEKLFF. The genes are TRBV30 and TRBJ1-4, with D perhaps matching TRBD1 (5 bases). The length of the CDR3 is 14 residues. Germline CDR1 GTSNPN, CDR2 SVGIG (reference sequence). V was trimmed by 1 base and J by 8 bases, leaving 14 bases between them.

This sequence joins TRBV5-1 and TRBJ1-6; 9 bases fit TRBD1. The germline V gene encodes CDR1 SGHRS and CDR2 YFSETQ. The CDR3 is 17 amino acids. The trim removed 3 bases at V and 0 bases at J, leaving 4 bases unmatched. The chain's CDR3 is CASSSGTGSSYNSPLHF. In nucleotides, the CDR3 is TGCGCCAGCAGCTCCGGGACAGGGAGCTCCTATAATTCACCCCTCCACTTT. Full variable domain (remainder filled in from reference TRBV5-1 and TRBJ1-6): KAGVTQTPRYLIKTRGQQVTLSCSPISGHRSVSWYQQTPGQGLQFLFEYFSETQRNKGNFPGRFSGRQFSNSRSEMNVSTLELGDSALYLCASSSGTGSSYNSPLHFGNGTRLTVT.

The chain links TRBV18 to TRBJ2-7; 11 bases line up with TRBD1. The V gene end was trimmed by 3 bases and the J gene end by 6 bases; junction bases not matched to a gene: 7. CDR1 and CDR2 from the germline V gene are KGHSH and LQKENI. CDR3 length: 15 amino acids. The CDR3 protein is CASSPLAGQGVEQYF. CDR3 nucleotide sequence: TGTGCCAGCTCACCCTTAGCGGGACAGGGGGTCGAGCAGTACTTC.

The chain recombines TRBV7-9 with TRBJ2-3; possible D gene TRBD1, 6 bases. Germline V lookup: CDR1 SEHNR, CDR2 FQNEAQ (reference sequence). V was trimmed by 5 bases and J by 3 bases, leaving 18 bases between them. The CDR3 sequence is 16 residues long. CDR3 sequence: CASSQRSTGPTDTQYF. The CDR3 DNA reads TGTGCCAGCAGCCAGAGGTCGACAGGCCCGACAGATACGCAGTATTTT.

The chain couples TRBV30 to TRBJ1-5, with 7 bases fitting TRBD1. Germline CDR1 reads GTSNPN; CDR2 reads SVGIG (reference sequence). The CDR3 length is 14 residues. Trimming cost V 0 bases and J 5 bases; bases outside gene matches: 4. The CDR3 DNA reads as TGTGCCTGGAGTGTAAAAGGGGGCGATCAGCCCCAGCATTTT. Encoded protein: CAWSVKGGDQPQHF.

The V gene is TRBV6-5, the J gene TRBJ2-5, with D possibly TRBD2 on 5 matching bases. Germline assignment: CDR1 MNHEY and CDR2 SVGAGI. This CDR3 comprises 15 residues. V was clipped by 6 bases and J by 1 base, with 15 bases between them. Here the CDR3 reads CASRPGERPQETQYF. The CDR3, as DNA: TGTGCCAGCAGACCCGGGGAGCGGCCCCAAGAGACCCAGTACTTC.

This clone showed up just a few times. This chain uses TRBV6-1 with TRBJ2-1, with 9 bases that match TRBD2. Germline loops: CDR1 MNHNS, CDR2 SASEGT. The CDR3 is made up of 17 amino acids. J lost 2 bases, V lost 0 bases, and 5 bases had no gene match. The CDR3 DNA reads as TGTGCCAGCAGTGAAGCTAGCGGGAGCCCTACCTACAATGAGCAGTTCTTC. It codes for CASSEASGSPTYNEQFF.

This clone appeared a single time. The chain combines TRBV19 with TRBJ2-1, with a weak D call TRBD2 (5 bases). Per germline, CDR1 LNHDA and CDR2 SQIVND (reference sequence). The CDR3 loop spans 14 amino acids. V shed 2 bases and J shed 4 bases, with 9 bases lying between them. CDR3 coding DNA: TGTGCCAGTAGTATACGATGGACTTACAATGAGCAGTTCTTC. Its translation is CASSIRWTYNEQFF.